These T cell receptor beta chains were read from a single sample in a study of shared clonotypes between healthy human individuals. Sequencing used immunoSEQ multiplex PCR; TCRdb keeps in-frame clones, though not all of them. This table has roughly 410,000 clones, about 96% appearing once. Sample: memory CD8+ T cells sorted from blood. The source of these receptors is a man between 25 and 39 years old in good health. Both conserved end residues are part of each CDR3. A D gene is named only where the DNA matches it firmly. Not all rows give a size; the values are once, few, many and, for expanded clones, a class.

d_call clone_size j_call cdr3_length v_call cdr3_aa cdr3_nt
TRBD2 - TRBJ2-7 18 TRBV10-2 CASSESIISGTSIREQYF TGCGCCAGCAGTGAGTCGATCATCTCCGGGACTAGCATTAGGGAGCAGTACTTC
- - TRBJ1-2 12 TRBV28 CASSLVAYGYTF TGTGCCAGCAGTTTAGTGGCCTATGGCTACACCTTC
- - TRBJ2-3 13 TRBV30 CAWSLGGADTQYF TGTGCCTGGTCCCTGGGCGGGGCAGATACGCAGTATTTT
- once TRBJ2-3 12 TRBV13 CASSIDTDTQYF TGTGCCAGCAGCATCGACACAGATACGCAGTATTTT
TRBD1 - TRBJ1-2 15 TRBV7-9 CASSPLKGQDYGYTF TGTGCCAGCAGCCCCCTAAAAGGACAGGACTATGGCTACACCTTC
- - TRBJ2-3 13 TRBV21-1 CASSKISSDTQYF TGTGCCAGCAGCAAGATAAGCTCAGATACGCAGTATTTT
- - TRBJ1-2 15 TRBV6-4 CASSDSGTGNYGYTF TGTGCCAGCAGTGACTCCGGGACGGGGAACTATGGCTACACCTTC
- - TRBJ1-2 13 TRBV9 CASSELARGGYTF TGTGCCAGCAGCGAGCTGGCAAGGGGCGGCTACACCTTC
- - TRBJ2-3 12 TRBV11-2 CASSFGVDTQYF TGTGCCAGCAGCTTCGGGGTAGATACGCAGTATTTT
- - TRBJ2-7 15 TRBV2 CASSGAQGIRSEQYF TGTGCCAGCAGTGGGGCGCAGGGGATAAGGTCCGAGCAGTACTTC
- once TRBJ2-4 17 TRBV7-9 CASTSDTGAQAKNIQYF TGTGCCAGCACCTCAGACACGGGGGCCCAAGCCAAAAACATTCAGTACTTC
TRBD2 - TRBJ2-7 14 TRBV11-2 CASSLDAGVYEQYF TGTGCCAGCAGCTTAGATGCGGGGGTTTACGAGCAGTACTTC
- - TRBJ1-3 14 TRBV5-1 CASSYDSSGNTIYF TGCGCCAGCAGCTATGACAGCTCTGGAAACACCATATATTTT
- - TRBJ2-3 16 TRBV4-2 CASSQGLANPSDTQYF TGTGCCAGCAGCCAAGGCCTAGCGAACCCCTCAGATACGCAGTATTTT
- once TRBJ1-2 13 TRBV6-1 CASRTQGFYGYTF TGTGCCAGCAGGACTCAGGGGTTTTATGGCTACACCTTC
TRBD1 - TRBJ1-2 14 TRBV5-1 CASRIGTGNYGYTF TGCGCCAGCAGGATCGGGACAGGGAACTATGGCTACACCTTC
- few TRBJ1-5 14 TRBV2 CASSPRASNQPQHF TGTGCCAGCAGCCCCCGGGCCAGCAATCAGCCCCAGCATTTT
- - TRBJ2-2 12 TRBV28 CASSPVSGELFF TGTGCCAGCAGTCCCGTGTCCGGGGAGCTGTTTTTT
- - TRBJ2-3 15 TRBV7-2 CASSLVFAGTTKQYF TGTGCCAGCAGCTTAGTTTTTGCCGGGACGACCAAGCAGTATTTT
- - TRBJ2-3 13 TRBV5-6 CASSLSLGNTQYF TGTGCCAGCAGCTTGAGTCTAGGAAACACGCAGTATTTT
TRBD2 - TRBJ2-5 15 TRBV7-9 CASSLGLAGVETQYF TGTGCCAGCAGCTTAGGACTAGCGGGGGTAGAGACCCAATACTTC
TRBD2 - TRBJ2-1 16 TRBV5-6 CASSVQTGTSYNEQFF TGTGCCAGCAGCGTTCAAACCGGGACTAGTTACAATGAGCAGTTCTTC
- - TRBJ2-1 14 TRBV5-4 CASSSGTLNNEQFF TGTGCCAGCAGCTCCGGGACGTTGAACAATGAGCAGTTCTTC
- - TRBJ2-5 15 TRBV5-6 CASSTIRGSQETQYF TGTGCCAGCAGCACGATCCGGGGGTCCCAAGAGACCCAGTACTTC
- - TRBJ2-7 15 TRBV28 CASSFWKADSYEQYF TGTGCCAGCAGTTTTTGGAAAGCGGACTCCTACGAGCAGTACTTC
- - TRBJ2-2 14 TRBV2 CASSEWRHTGELFF TGTGCCAGCAGTGAATGGAGGCACACCGGGGAGCTGTTTTTT
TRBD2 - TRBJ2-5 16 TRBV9 CASSVALTSGRETQYF TGTGCCAGCAGCGTAGCTCTGACTAGCGGGAGGGAGACCCAGTACTTC
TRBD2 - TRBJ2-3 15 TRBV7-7 CASSLAGGPTDTQYF TGTGCTAGCAGCTTAGCGGGAGGGCCTACAGATACGCAGTATTTT
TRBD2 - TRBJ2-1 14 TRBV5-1 CASSLLASYNEQFF TGCGCCAGCAGCTTACTAGCGTCCTACAATGAGCAGTTCTTC
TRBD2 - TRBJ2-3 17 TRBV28 CASRTSGSVQGTDTQYF TGTGCCAGCAGAACTAGCGGGAGTGTCCAGGGCACAGATACGCAGTATTTT
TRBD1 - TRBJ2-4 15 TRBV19 CASSIGTGAKNIQYF TGTGCCAGTAGTATTGGGACAGGGGCCAAAAACATTCAGTACTTC
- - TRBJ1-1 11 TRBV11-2 CASSLESGAFF TGTGCCAGCAGCTTAGAGTCGGGAGCTTTCTTT
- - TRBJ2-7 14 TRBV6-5 CASSYVWGTYEQYF TGTGCCAGCAGTTACGTGTGGGGAACCTACGAGCAGTACTTC
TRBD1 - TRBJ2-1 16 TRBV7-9 CASSLGTGQYYNEQFF TGTGCCAGCAGCTTAGGTACGGGACAGTACTACAATGAGCAGTTCTTC
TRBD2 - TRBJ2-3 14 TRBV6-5 CASSPGTSPRPQYF TGTGCCAGCAGTCCCGGGACTAGCCCCCGCCCGCAGTATTTT
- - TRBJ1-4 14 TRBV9 CASSVGQANEKLFF TGTGCCAGCAGCGTAGGGCAGGCTAATGAAAAACTGTTTTTT
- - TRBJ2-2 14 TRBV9 CASSVGVGTGELFF TGTGCCAGCAGCGTGGGAGTGGGCACCGGGGAGCTGTTTTTT
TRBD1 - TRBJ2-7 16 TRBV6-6 CASSYSSGTGAYEQYF TGTGCCAGCAGTTACTCTTCCGGGACAGGGGCCTACGAGCAGTACTTC
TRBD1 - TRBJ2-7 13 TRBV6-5 CASSYRQGNEQYF TGTGCCAGCAGTTACAGACAGGGGAACGAGCAGTACTTC
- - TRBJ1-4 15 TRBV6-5 CASVYYRASNEKLFF TGTGCCAGCGTGTACTACAGGGCATCTAATGAAAAACTGTTTTTT
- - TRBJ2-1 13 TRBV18 CASSQGVVNEQFF TGTGCCAGCTCACAGGGGGTGGTCAATGAGCAGTTCTTC
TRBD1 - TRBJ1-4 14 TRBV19 CASSTGQVWQKLFF TGTGCCAGTAGTACGGGACAGGTTTGGCAAAAACTGTTTTTT
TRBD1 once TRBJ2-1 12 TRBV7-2 CASSLTGNEQFF TGTGCCAGCAGCTTGACAGGGAATGAGCAGTTCTTC
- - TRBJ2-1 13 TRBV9 CASSADGHNEQFF TGTGCCAGCAGCGCCGACGGTCACAATGAGCAGTTCTTC
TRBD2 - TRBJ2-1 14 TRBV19 CASTKAGRYNEQFF TGTGCCAGTACGAAAGCGGGACGCTACAATGAGCAGTTCTTC
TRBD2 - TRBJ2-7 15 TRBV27 CASSPRREPSYEQYF TGTGCCAGCAGCCCCCGGCGGGAGCCCTCCTACGAGCAGTACTTC
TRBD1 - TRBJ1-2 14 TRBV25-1 CASMKGQGNYGYTF TGTGCCAGCATGAAAGGACAGGGGAACTATGGCTACACCTTC
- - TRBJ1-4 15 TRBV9 CASSVSGTTNEKLFF TGTGCCAGCAGCGTTAGTGGGACAACTAATGAAAAACTGTTTTTT